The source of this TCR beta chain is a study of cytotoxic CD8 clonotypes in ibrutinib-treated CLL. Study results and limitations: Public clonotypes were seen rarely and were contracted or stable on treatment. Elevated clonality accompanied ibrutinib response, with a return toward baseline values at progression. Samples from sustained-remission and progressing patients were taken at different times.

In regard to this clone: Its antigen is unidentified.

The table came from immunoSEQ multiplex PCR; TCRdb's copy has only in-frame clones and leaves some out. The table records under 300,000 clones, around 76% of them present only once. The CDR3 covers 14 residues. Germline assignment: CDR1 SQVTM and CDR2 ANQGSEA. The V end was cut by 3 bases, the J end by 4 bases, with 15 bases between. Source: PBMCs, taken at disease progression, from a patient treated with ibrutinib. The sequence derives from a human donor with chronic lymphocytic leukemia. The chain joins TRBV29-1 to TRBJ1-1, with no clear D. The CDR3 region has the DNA TGCAGCGTTGACCTCACCTCCGGCCTCACTGAAGCTTTCTTT. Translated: CSVDLTSGLTEAFF.